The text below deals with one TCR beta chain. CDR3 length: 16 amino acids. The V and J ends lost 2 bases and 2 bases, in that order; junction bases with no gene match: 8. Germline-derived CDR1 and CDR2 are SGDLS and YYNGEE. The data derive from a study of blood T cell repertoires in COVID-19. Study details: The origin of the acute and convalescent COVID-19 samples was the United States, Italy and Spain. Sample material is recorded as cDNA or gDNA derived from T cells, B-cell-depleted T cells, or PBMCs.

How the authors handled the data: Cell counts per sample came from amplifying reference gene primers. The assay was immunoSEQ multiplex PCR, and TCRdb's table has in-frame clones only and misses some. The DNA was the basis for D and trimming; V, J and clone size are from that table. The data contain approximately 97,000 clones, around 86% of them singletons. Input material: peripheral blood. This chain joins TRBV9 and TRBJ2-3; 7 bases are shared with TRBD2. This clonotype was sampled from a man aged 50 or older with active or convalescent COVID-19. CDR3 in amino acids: CASSVPRAGNTDTQYF. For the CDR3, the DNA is TGTGCCAGCAGCGTCCCGAGAGCGGGGAACACAGATACGCAGTATTTT.